The 5 T cell receptor beta chains presented below share a single source sample, sequenced in a study of regulatory T cells in long-lasting Graves disease. The time point here: newly diagnosed GD, antithyroid drugs for less than 3 months. From PBMCs, RNA was extracted and then used to make the TCR library. Library construction for TCR beta used iRepertoire HTBI primers and Arm-PCR of CDR3 regions. TCRdb re-called the multiplex PCR reads through MiXCR, storing one row per CDR3 protein. The sample yields about 240,000 distinct CDR3 sequences, around 21% seen once. The source material was peripheral blood mononuclear cells (PBMCs), sampled at new diagnosis, from a patient treated with antithyroid drugs. Receptors were obtained from a female donor with Graves disease.

This clonotype has at least ten counts. The chain recombines TRBV7-2 with TRBJ1-6; no firm D call. Trimming cost V 5 bases and J 7 bases, with 9 bases left between them. The CDR3 covers 13 residues. Looked up from germline, CDR1 is SGHTA and CDR2 is FQGNSA. The CDR3 bases are TGTGCCAGCAGCCTACAGCAGAATTCACCCCTCCACTTT. Protein: CASSLQQNSPLHF.

The chain couples TRBV19 to TRBJ2-3; D gene ambiguous. The V gene's germline CDR1 is LNHDA and CDR2 SQIVND (reference sequence). The CDR3 covers 12 residues. The V end was cut by 3 bases, the J end by 1 base, with 2 bases between. The CDR3 loop is CASSMGTDTQYF. The CDR3 nucleotides are TGTGCCAGTAGTATGGGCACAGATACGCAGTATTTT.

With respect to this clonotype: This sequence is one base from a far larger clone and is likely a read error. The gene calls are TRBV5-5 and TRBJ2-3; D gene unclear. The germline V gene has CDR1 SGHKS and CDR2 YYEKEE (reference sequence). The CDR3 loop spans 15 amino acids. The CDR3 sequence is CASSSARTSTDMQYF. The DNA for the CDR3 is TGTGCCAGCAGCTCAGCCAGGACGAGCACAGATATGCAGTATTTT.

As concerns this clonotype: This likely reflects a read error, since a far larger clone is one base away. The chain is built from TRBV11-2 and TRBJ1-2, with D unclear. Trimming cost V 1 base and J 1 base, with 7 bases left between them. Germline V gives CDR1 SGHAT, CDR2 FQNNGV. The CDR3 spans 14 residues. For the CDR3, the DNA is TGTGCCAGCAGCTTAGTCCCCCGTAACTATGGCTACACCTTC. Its protein is CASSLVPRNYGYTF.

This clonotype has just a few counts. The chain links TRBV19 to TRBJ2-5; 9 bases match TRBD1. The V gene's germline CDR1 is LNHDA and CDR2 SQIVND (reference sequence). The CDR3 runs to 14 residues. J gave up 4 bases and V 3 bases, and 3 bases lay outside the gene matches. Here the CDR3 reads CASSITGGRETQYF. CDR3 nucleotides: TGTGCCAGTAGTATCACAGGGGGCCGAGAGACCCAGTACTTC. The full variable domain, completed using reference TRBV19 and TRBJ2-5, is DGGITQSPKYLFRKEGQNVTLSCEQNLNHDAMYWYRQDPGQGLRLIYYSQIVNDFQKGDIAEGYSVSREKKESFPLTVTSAQKNPTAFYLCASSITGGRETQYFGPGTRLLVL.